This T cell receptor beta chain is drawn from a study of cytomegalovirus exposure and HLA in healthy donors. Study-level points and caveats: An observed cluster of highly shared sequence variants was recorded as a likely sequencing artifact. The authors listed 150 to 200 TCR beta chains as cytomegalovirus-associated. Accurate prediction of most subjects' HLA-A and HLA-B alleles from TCR beta sequences was reported. Productive status was seen about 90% or about 30% of the time for most TCR beta V segments in an earlier analysis.

To note about this clone: Its target is unknown. At one end, the junction sequence differs from germline, possibly due to a read error.

The CDR3 spans 15 residues. Germline CDR1 reads SSHAT; CDR2 reads FNYEAQ (reference sequence). This PCR relied on a set of 60 Vbeta primers and 13 Jbeta primers. TCRdb keeps only in-frame clones here, not all; method: immunoSEQ multiplex PCR. The data show around 170,000 clones, about 80% seen once. Sample: PBMCs. The receptor's source is a woman aged 40 to 50 in good health and CMV-seronegative. V usage is TRBV7-7 and J usage is TRBJ2-7, with D maybe TRBD1 (7 bases). CDR3: CASSLGAGQSYEQYF. The CDR3 region has the DNA TGTGCTAGCAGCTTAGGTGCGGGACAGTCCTACGAGCAGTACTTC.